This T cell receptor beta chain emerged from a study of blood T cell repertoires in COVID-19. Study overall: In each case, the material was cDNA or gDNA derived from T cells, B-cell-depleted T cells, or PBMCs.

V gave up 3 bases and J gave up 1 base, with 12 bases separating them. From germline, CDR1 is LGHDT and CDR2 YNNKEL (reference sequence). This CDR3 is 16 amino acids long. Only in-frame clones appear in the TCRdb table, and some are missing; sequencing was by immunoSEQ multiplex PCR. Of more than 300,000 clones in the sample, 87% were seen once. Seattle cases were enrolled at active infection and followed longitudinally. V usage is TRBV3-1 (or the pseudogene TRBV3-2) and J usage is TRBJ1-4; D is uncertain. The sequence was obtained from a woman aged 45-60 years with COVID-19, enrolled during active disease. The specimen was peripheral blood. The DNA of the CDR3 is TGTGCCAGCAGCCAGACACACGTGGGAACTAATGAAAAACTGTTTTTT. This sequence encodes CASSQTHVGTNEKLFF.